This entry features one T cell receptor beta chain sequence. The CDR3 covers 16 residues. Trimming took off 1 base at V and 3 bases at J, with 15 bases between the two ends. Source study methods: Nucleated cell number was recorded as an estimate derived from reference gene primer amplification. Profiling relied on immunoSEQ multiplex PCR, and the TCRdb table lists in-frame clones only, not all of them. V, J and clone size are those of that table, while D and trimming were read from the DNA. The sample consists of over 120,000 clones, around 83% of them appearing once. The sample originates from a study of blood T cell repertoires in COVID-19.

Sequencing input: peripheral blood. The source is an elderly woman with acute or convalescent COVID-19. The chain links TRBV5-3 to TRBJ2-3; D gene unclear. TRBV5-3 is an open reading frame whose function is uncertain. CDR3 coding DNA: TGTGCCAGAAGCTTGTGGGCGCCAATCGCGACAGATACGCAGTATTTT. It specifies CARSLWAPIATDTQYF.